This T cell receptor beta chain was sequenced in a study of CD8 T cells in ankylosing spondylitis. TCRdb re-called the 5' RACE reads through MiXCR, storing one row per CDR3 protein. Counted here are about 160,000 distinct CDR3 sequences, around 18% occurring once; the ten biggest clones make up about 7.8%. Trimming took 7 bases from V and 3 from J, leaving 12 bases between them. Germline V lookup: CDR1 MGHDK, CDR2 SYGVNS. This CDR3 contains 13 residues. Many counts were recorded for this clonotype. Its antigen is not known. The study, taken as a whole, reports: It appeared that ankylosing spondylitis blood was characterized by a TCR beta motif of fewer than 10 highly homologous variants.

The sample was blood, either unsorted or a sorted T cell fraction (not recorded which). This chain connects TRBV25-1 to TRBJ1-1; D is perhaps TRBD1 (6 bases). The receptor was derived from a male donor with ankylosing spondylitis or in good health (not recorded which). CDR3 bases: TGTGCCAGCACCAGGAGGGGGGACACTGAAGCTTTCTTT. Residues: CASTRRGDTEAFF.